Here is one T cell receptor (beta chain) with its context. CDR1 and CDR2 from the germline V gene are SQVTM and ANQGSEA. The V end was cut by 4 bases, the J end by 2 bases, with 10 bases between. The CDR3 is made up of 13 amino acids. The data are from a study of CD8 T cells in Susac syndrome. Across the whole study: Treatment status at blood draw for the Susac syndrome patients was therapy-naive, corticosteroids, or intravenous immunoglobulin alone.

The RNA, about 0.5 to 1 ug, was put through reverse transcription using random hexamers. TCR beta CDR3 was amplified by immunoSEQ covering 54 Vbeta and 13 Jbeta. TCRdb reprocessed the immunoSEQ multiplex PCR reads with MiXCR, giving one entry per CDR3 protein. Of some 140,000 distinct CDR3 sequences listed, more than 85% are singletons. Sequenced sample: CD8+ T cells from PBMCs. The TCR comes from a human donor with Susac syndrome. The V and J genes are TRBV29-1 and TRBJ2-3; possible D gene TRBD2, 6 bases. CDR3 in amino acids: CSVVAGSTDTQYF. Written as DNA, the CDR3 is TGCAGCGTTGTTGCGGGATCCACAGATACGCAGTATTTT.